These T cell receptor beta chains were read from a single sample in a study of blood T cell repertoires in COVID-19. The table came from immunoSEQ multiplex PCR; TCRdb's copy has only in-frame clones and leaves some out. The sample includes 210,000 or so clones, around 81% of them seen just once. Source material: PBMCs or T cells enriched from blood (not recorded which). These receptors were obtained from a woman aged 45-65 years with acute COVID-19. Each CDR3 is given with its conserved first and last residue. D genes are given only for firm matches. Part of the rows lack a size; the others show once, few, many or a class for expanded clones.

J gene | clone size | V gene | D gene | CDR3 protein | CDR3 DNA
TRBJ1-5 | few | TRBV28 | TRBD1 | CANTPLGTGEDQPQHF | TGTGCCAACACCCCTCTTGGGACAGGAGAAGATCAGCCCCAGCATTTT
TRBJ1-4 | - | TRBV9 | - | CASSAGGGINEKLFF | TGTGCCAGCAGCGCGGGAGGAGGAATTAATGAAAAACTGTTTTTT
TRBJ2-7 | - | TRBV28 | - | CASSSGGVDYEQYF | TGTGCCAGCAGTTCCGGGGGAGTCGACTACGAGCAGTACTTC
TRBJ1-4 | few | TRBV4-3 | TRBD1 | CASSPGQGSEKLFF | TGCGCCAGCAGCCCGGGACAGGGAAGCGAAAAACTGTTTTTT
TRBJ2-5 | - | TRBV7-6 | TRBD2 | CASSMKGLAGVKETQYF | TGTGCCAGCAGCATGAAGGGACTAGCGGGAGTTAAAGAGACCCAGTACTTC
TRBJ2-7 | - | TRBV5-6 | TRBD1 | CASSPDRALSYEQYF | TGTGCCAGCAGCCCAGACAGGGCCCTCTCCTACGAGCAGTACTTC
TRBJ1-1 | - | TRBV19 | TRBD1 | CASSGQGMMNTEAFF | TGTGCCAGTAGTGGACAGGGAATGATGAACACTGAAGCTTTCTTT
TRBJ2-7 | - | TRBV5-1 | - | CASSLASGVSEQYF | TGCGCCAGCAGCTTGGCGTCCGGGGTCAGCGAGCAGTACTTC
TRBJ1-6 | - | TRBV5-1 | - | CASAPGTSNSPLHF | TGCGCCAGCGCCCCCGGGACTTCCAATTCACCCCTCCACTTT
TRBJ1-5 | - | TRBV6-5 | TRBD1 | CASRNTGTGNQPQHF | TGTGCCAGCAGAAATACCGGGACAGGAAATCAGCCCCAGCATTTT
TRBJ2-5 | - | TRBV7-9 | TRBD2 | CASRGLAGGYAKEETQYF | TGTGCCAGCAGGGGACTAGCGGGGGGATACGCCAAGGAAGAGACCCAGTACTTC
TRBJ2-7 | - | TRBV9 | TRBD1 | CASSPRDRGNEQYF | TGTGCCAGCAGCCCCCGGGACAGGGGAAACGAGCAGTACTTC
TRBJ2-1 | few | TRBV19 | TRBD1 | CASSVGDSLRQFF | TGTGCCAGTAGTGTGGGGGACAGTCTGAGGCAGTTCTTC
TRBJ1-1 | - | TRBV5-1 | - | CASSLATGNSEAFF | TGCGCCAGCAGCTTGGCCACAGGGAACTCTGAAGCTTTCTTT
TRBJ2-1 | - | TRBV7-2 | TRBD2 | CASSPAGDSYNEQFF | TGTGCCAGCAGCCCGGCGGGAGACTCCTACAATGAGCAGTTCTTC
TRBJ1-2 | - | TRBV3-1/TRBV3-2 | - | CASSQGGTGSINGYTF | TGTGCCAGCAGCCAAGGGGGAACAGGGTCAATAAATGGCTACACCTTC
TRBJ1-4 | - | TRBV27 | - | CASSLHGQGPEKLFF | TGTGCCAGCAGTTTACACGGGCAGGGGCCTGAAAAACTGTTTTTT
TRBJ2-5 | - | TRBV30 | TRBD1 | CAWRGQGETQYF | TGTGCCTGGAGGGGACAGGGGGAGACCCAGTACTTC
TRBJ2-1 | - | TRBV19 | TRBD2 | CASSPEVGTTYNEQFF | TGTGCCAGTAGTCCCGAGGTCGGGACTACCTACAATGAGCAGTTCTTC
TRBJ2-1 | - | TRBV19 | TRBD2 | CASLGGGGQRFF | TGTGCCAGTCTCGGGGGGGGCGGACAGAGGTTCTTC
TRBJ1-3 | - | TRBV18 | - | CASSPSGGASGNTIYF | TGTGCCAGCTCACCAAGCGGAGGTGCCTCTGGAAACACCATATATTTT
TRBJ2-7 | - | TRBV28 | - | CASSFLAEQYF | TGTGCCAGCAGTTTCTTGGCCGAGCAGTACTTC
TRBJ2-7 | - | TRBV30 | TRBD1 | CAWSLQGATYEQYF | TGTGCCTGGAGCTTACAGGGGGCCACCTACGAGCAGTACTTC
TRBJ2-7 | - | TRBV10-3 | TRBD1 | CAISRQGTTTSYEQYF | TGTGCCATCAGCCGACAGGGCACGACCACTTCCTACGAGCAGTACTTC
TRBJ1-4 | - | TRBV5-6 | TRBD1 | CASSWTGTNEKLFF | TGTGCCAGCAGCTGGACAGGGACTAATGAAAAACTGTTTTTT
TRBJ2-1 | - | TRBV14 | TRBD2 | CASSLSGGASNEQFF | TGTGCCAGCAGCCTAAGCGGGGGGGCCTCAAATGAGCAGTTCTTC
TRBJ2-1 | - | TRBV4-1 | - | CASRRDWASYSYNEQFF | TGCGCCAGCAGACGGGACTGGGCGAGTTACTCCTACAATGAGCAGTTCTTC
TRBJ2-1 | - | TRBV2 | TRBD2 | CASSVRTSSYNEQFF | TGTGCCAGCAGTGTACGGACTAGCTCGTACAATGAGCAGTTCTTC
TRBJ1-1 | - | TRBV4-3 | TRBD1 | CASSYELGQGIEAFF | TGCGCCAGCAGCTACGAATTAGGACAGGGGATTGAAGCTTTCTTT
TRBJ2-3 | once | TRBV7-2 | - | CASSYVFSDTQYF | TGTGCCAGCAGCTATGTATTCTCAGATACGCAGTATTTT
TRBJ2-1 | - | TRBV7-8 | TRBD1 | CASSFWDRDYNEQFF | TGTGCCAGCAGCTTTTGGGACAGGGACTACAATGAGCAGTTCTTC
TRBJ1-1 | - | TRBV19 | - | CASSRRGGRDSVTEAFF | TGTGCCAGTAGTAGAAGAGGGGGGAGGGACTCCGTCACTGAAGCTTTCTTT
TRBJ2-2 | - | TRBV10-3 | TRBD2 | CAISAREDTGELFF | TGTGCCATCAGTGCGCGGGAGGACACCGGGGAGCTGTTTTTT
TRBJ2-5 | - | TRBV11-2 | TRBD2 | CASSFLTSGNAGETQYF | TGTGCCAGCAGCTTCCTAACTAGCGGGAATGCGGGAGAGACCCAGTACTTC
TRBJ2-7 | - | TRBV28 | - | CASSLEAGLSYEQYF | TGTGCCAGCAGTTTAGAGGCGGGCCTATCCTACGAGCAGTACTTC
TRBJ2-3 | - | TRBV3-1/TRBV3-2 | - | CASSQALRGDTQYF | TGTGCCAGCAGCCAAGCATTGCGGGGAGATACGCAGTATTTT
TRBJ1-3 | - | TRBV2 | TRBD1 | CASSSSQQGAGNTIYF | TGTGCCAGCAGTTCCTCTCAACAGGGGGCGGGAAACACCATATATTTT
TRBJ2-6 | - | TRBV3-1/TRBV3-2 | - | CASLFSGANVLTF | TGTGCCAGCCTTTTCTCTGGGGCCAACGTCCTGACTTTC
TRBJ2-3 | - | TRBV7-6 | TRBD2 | CASSSRLAGVQSTDTQYF | TGTGCCAGCAGCTCCCGACTAGCGGGGGTGCAGAGCACAGATACGCAGTATTTT
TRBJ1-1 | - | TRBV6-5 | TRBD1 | CASSPRTGGTEAFF | TGTGCCAGCAGTCCTCGGACAGGGGGCACTGAAGCTTTCTTT
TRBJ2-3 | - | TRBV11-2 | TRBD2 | CASSGAGRGTDTQYF | TGTGCCAGCAGCGGAGCGGGGAGGGGCACAGATACGCAGTATTTT
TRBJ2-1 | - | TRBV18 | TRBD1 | CASRSQGESYNEQFF | TGTGCCAGCCGCAGCCAGGGGGAGTCCTACAATGAGCAGTTCTTC
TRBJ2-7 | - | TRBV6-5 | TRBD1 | CASSRGQGAYEQYF | TGTGCCAGCAGCAGAGGGCAGGGGGCATACGAGCAGTACTTC